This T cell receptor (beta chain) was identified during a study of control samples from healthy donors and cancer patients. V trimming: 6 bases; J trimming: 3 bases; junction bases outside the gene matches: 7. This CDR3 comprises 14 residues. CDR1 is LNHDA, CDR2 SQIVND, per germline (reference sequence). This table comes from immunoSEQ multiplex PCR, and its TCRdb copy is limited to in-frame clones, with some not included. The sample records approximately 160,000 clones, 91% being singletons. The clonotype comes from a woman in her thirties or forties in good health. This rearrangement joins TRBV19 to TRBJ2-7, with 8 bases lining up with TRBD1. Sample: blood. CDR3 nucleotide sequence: TGTGCCAGTAGCCCGACCGGACAGGGCTACGAGCAGTACTTC. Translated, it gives CASSPTGQGYEQYF.